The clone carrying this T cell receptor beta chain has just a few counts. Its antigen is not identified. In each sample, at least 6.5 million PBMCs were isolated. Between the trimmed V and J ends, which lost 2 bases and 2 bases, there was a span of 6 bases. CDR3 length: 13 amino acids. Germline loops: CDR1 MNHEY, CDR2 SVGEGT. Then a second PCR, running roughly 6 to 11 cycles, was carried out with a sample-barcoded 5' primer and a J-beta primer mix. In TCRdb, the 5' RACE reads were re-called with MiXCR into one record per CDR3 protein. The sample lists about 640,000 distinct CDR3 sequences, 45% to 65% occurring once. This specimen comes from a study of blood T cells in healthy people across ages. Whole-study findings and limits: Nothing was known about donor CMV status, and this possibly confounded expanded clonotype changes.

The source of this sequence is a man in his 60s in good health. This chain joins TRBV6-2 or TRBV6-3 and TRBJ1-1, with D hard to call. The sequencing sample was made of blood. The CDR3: CASSYIVNTEAFF. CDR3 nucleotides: TGTGCCAGCAGTTACATCGTCAACACTGAAGCTTTCTTT.